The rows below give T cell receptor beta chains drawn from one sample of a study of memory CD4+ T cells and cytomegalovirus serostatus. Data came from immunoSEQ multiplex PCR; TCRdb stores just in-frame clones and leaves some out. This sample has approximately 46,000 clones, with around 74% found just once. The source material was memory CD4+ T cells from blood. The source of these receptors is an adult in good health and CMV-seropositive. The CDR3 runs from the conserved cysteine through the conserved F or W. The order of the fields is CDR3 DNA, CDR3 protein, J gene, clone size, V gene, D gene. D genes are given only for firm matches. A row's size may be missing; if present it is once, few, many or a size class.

DNA: TGCGCCAGCAGCTTGGAATTTGGGGGCCAGGGAATTTCACCCCTCCACTTT
CDR3: CASSLEFGGQGISPLHF
J: TRBJ1-6
size: .
V: TRBV5-1
D: .

DNA: TGTGCCAGCAGCCCGGACGGCCGGATGGACACTGAAGCTTTCTTT
CDR3: CASSPDGRMDTEAFF
J: TRBJ1-1
size: .
V: TRBV7-9
D: .

DNA: TGTGCCAGCAGCCCTAGGCCTCGTGGCAGCGCTGAAGCTTTCTTT
CDR3: CASSPRPRGSAEAFF
J: TRBJ1-1
size: .
V: TRBV7-3
D: .

DNA: TGCGCCAGCAGTGACAATTCACCCCTCCACTTT
CDR3: CASSDNSPLHF
J: TRBJ1-6
size: .
V: TRBV10-2
D: .

DNA: TGTGCCAGCAGAGATACAAGGAACTATGGCTACACCTTC
CDR3: CASRDTRNYGYTF
J: TRBJ1-2
size: .
V: TRBV7-9
D: .

DNA: TGCGCCAGCAGCCAAGATTTTACTGAAACCTACGAGCAGTACTTC
CDR3: CASSQDFTETYEQYF
J: TRBJ2-7
size: .
V: TRBV4-3
D: .

DNA: TGCGCCAGCAGCCCGAAGCTGCTGGGACAGGGTGCCGGGGAGCTGTTTTTT
CDR3: CASSPKLLGQGAGELFF
J: TRBJ2-2
size: .
V: TRBV4-3
D: TRBD1

DNA: TGTGCCAGCAGCTTGCAATTTACAGGGGACTATGGCTACACCTTC
CDR3: CASSLQFTGDYGYTF
J: TRBJ1-2
size: .
V: TRBV5-4
D: TRBD1

DNA: TGCGCCAGCAGCATCGGACTCGGGGGCACTGGAAACACCATATATTTT
CDR3: CASSIGLGGTGNTIYF
J: TRBJ1-3
size: few
V: TRBV5-1
D: .

DNA: TGTGCCATCAGTGCAGGGGGCACTGAAGCTTTCTTT
CDR3: CAISAGGTEAFF
J: TRBJ1-1
size: .
V: TRBV10-3
D: TRBD1

DNA: TGTGCCAGCAGCGTAGAGGGGGTCTATGGCGGGGAGCTGTTTTTT
CDR3: CASSVEGVYGGELFF
J: TRBJ2-2
size: .
V: TRBV9
D: .

DNA: TGTGCCAGCTCACCACGACAGGGGAACGATATAGAGACCCAGTACTTC
CDR3: CASSPRQGNDIETQYF
J: TRBJ2-5
size: .
V: TRBV18
D: TRBD1

DNA: TGTGCCAGCTCACCGACCTTAGCGGGGGCCTCCTACGAGCAGTACTTC
CDR3: CASSPTLAGASYEQYF
J: TRBJ2-7
size: .
V: TRBV18
D: TRBD2

DNA: TGCAGCGTTTCCTCAGGGGAGGGTGGTCAGCCCCAGCATTTT
CDR3: CSVSSGEGGQPQHF
J: TRBJ1-5
size: .
V: TRBV29-1
D: .

DNA: TGTGCCTGGAGTGTACTCGGGGACAGGGGACGTTGTTACTACAATGAGCAGTTCTTC
CDR3: CAWSVLGDRGRCYYNEQFF
J: TRBJ2-1
size: .
V: TRBV30
D: TRBD1

DNA: TGCGCCAGCAGCCAAGAATGCTTGGAGGGGGACTGCGAGCAGTACTTC
CDR3: CASSQECLEGDCEQYF
J: TRBJ2-7
size: .
V: TRBV4-1
D: .

DNA: TGTGCCAGCAGTTACAGCAGGAGACAAGATACGCAGTATTTT
CDR3: CASSYSRRQDTQYF
J: TRBJ2-3
size: .
V: TRBV6-6
D: .

DNA: TGTGCCAGCAGCACAGGCAATAGCGGGGGCTTATACGAGCAGTACTTC
CDR3: CASSTGNSGGLYEQYF
J: TRBJ2-7
size: .
V: TRBV11-2
D: TRBD2

DNA: TGTGCCAGCAGCTTAGCGACGGCTTATGGCTACACCTTC
CDR3: CASSLATAYGYTF
J: TRBJ1-2
size: .
V: TRBV11-2
D: .

DNA: TGTGCCAGCAGCTTACCCATAGCGGGATCCTACAATGAGCAGTTCTTC
CDR3: CASSLPIAGSYNEQFF
J: TRBJ2-1
size: .
V: TRBV5-4
D: TRBD2

DNA: TGTGCCAGCAGCTTGGAGCAGGGATTTGGGGAGACCCAGTACTTC
CDR3: CASSLEQGFGETQYF
J: TRBJ2-5
size: .
V: TRBV5-8
D: .

DNA: TGTGCCAGCAGCCCTAGGGGTGTGAAGGAAAAACTGTTTTTT
CDR3: CASSPRGVKEKLFF
J: TRBJ1-4
size: .
V: TRBV9
D: .

DNA: TGTGCCAGCAGTATAGGGGTTAACTATGGCTACACCTTC
CDR3: CASSIGVNYGYTF
J: TRBJ1-2
size: .
V: TRBV6-1
D: .

DNA: TGCGCCAGCAGGGGCCTCCTCTATGGCTACACCTTC
CDR3: CASRGLLYGYTF
J: TRBJ1-2
size: few
V: TRBV10-2
D: .

DNA: TGTGCCAGCAGACTCACCGGTGGCTACACCTTC
CDR3: CASRLTGGYTF
J: TRBJ1-2
size: .
V: TRBV28
D: .

DNA: TGCGCCAGCAGCCAAGGGGGCAGGACCAATTCACCCCTCCACTTT
CDR3: CASSQGGRTNSPLHF
J: TRBJ1-6
size: .
V: TRBV4-1
D: .

DNA: TGTGCCAGCAGCTTTGACAGGGTGAACACTGAAGCTTTCTTT
CDR3: CASSFDRVNTEAFF
J: TRBJ1-1
size: .
V: TRBV2
D: TRBD1

DNA: TGTGCCAGCAGCTGGGCGGGGGGCACTGAAGCTTTCTTT
CDR3: CASSWAGGTEAFF
J: TRBJ1-1
size: few
V: TRBV7-2
D: .

DNA: TGTGCCACCAGCAGAGATTTCGGGGCCAAGGGCTACACCTTC
CDR3: CATSRDFGAKGYTF
J: TRBJ1-2
size: .
V: TRBV15
D: .

DNA: TGTGCCAGCAGCATCGGGAACCAAGAGACCCAGTACTTC
CDR3: CASSIGNQETQYF
J: TRBJ2-5
size: .
V: TRBV7-9
D: .

DNA: TGCGCCAGCAGCTTGTTGGCGGGGGGGAGCTCCTACGAGCAGTACTTC
CDR3: CASSLLAGGSSYEQYF
J: TRBJ2-7
size: .
V: TRBV5-1
D: TRBD2

DNA: TGTGCCAGCAGTGATGAGTCCGAAGCGCAGTTCTTC
CDR3: CASSDESEAQFF
J: TRBJ2-1
size: .
V: TRBV2
D: .

DNA: TGTGCCAGCACCGCCGCTGCTAGCGAAAACAATGAGCAGTTCTTC
CDR3: CASTAAASENNEQFF
J: TRBJ2-1
size: .
V: TRBV6-5
D: .

DNA: TGTGCCAGCTCCCTCGAAACAGGGGACTATGGCTACACCTTC
CDR3: CASSLETGDYGYTF
J: TRBJ1-2
size: .
V: TRBV18
D: TRBD1

DNA: TGTGCCAGCTCACTAAGACAGGGTGAGAAGGGCTACACCTTC
CDR3: CASSLRQGEKGYTF
J: TRBJ1-2
size: .
V: TRBV18
D: TRBD1

DNA: TGCGCCAGCAGCCAAGAGATCGCAACCTACAATGAGCAGTTCTTC
CDR3: CASSQEIATYNEQFF
J: TRBJ2-1
size: .
V: TRBV4-3
D: .

DNA: TGTGCCAACCAACAGGGTATTTTCCACGAGCAGTACTTC
CDR3: CANQQGIFHEQYF
J: TRBJ2-7
size: .
V: TRBV2
D: .

DNA: TGTGCCATCAGTCAGGGTTCTGGGGCCAACGTCCTGACTTTC
CDR3: CAISQGSGANVLTF
J: TRBJ2-6
size: .
V: TRBV10-3
D: .

DNA: TGTGCCAGTAGTACGTCACTGGCGGATACGCAGTATTTT
CDR3: CASSTSLADTQYF
J: TRBJ2-3
size: .
V: TRBV19
D: .

DNA: TGTGCCAGCAGTGAAAACAGGGGTGGCTCCGAAGCTTTCTTT
CDR3: CASSENRGGSEAFF
J: TRBJ1-1
size: few
V: TRBV2
D: TRBD1

DNA: TGTGCCAGCAGCCCGAAGACAGGGTCTTCCTACAATGAGCAGTTCTTC
CDR3: CASSPKTGSSYNEQFF
J: TRBJ2-1
size: .
V: TRBV7-2
D: TRBD1

DNA: TGTGCCAGCAGCCAAGACGCAGCGGGGGGGAACTACGAGCAGTACTTC
CDR3: CASSQDAAGGNYEQYF
J: TRBJ2-7
size: .
V: TRBV4-2
D: TRBD2

DNA: TGTGCCAGCGGGAGTCTTGGCGAGCAGTACTTC
CDR3: CASGSLGEQYF
J: TRBJ2-7
size: .
V: TRBV7-9
D: .

DNA: TGCGCCAGCAGCCAAGTTGCTTACTCTGGAAACACCATATATTTT
CDR3: CASSQVAYSGNTIYF
J: TRBJ1-3
size: .
V: TRBV4-1
D: .

DNA: TGTGCCAGCAGTCAACTAGCGGGGGCTGGAGATACGCAGTATTTT
CDR3: CASSQLAGAGDTQYF
J: TRBJ2-3
size: .
V: TRBV2
D: TRBD2

DNA: TGTGCCAGCAGCTTAGTGGGGTCCGGGCTGTACTTC
CDR3: CASSLVGSGLYF
J: TRBJ2-7
size: .
V: TRBV7-2
D: .

DNA: TGTGCCAGCAGTGAAGATGTGGAAAGCACAGATACGCAGTATTTT
CDR3: CASSEDVESTDTQYF
J: TRBJ2-3
size: few
V: TRBV2
D: .

DNA: TGTGCCAGCAGCCAAAGATTGTACAGTGATTCCACTGAAGCTTTCTTT
CDR3: CASSQRLYSDSTEAFF
J: TRBJ1-1
size: few
V: TRBV27
D: .

DNA: TGTGCCAGCAGACGCAAACAGGGGGGTGGTGAGCAGTTCTTC
CDR3: CASRRKQGGGEQFF
J: TRBJ2-1
size: medium-sized
V: TRBV5-4
D: TRBD1

DNA: TGTGCCAGCAGCCCCAGGGGCAGGGTCTATGGCTACACCTTC
CDR3: CASSPRGRVYGYTF
J: TRBJ1-2
size: few
V: TRBV7-9
D: .

DNA: TGTGCCAGCAGCTTAGCCGGGACAGGTTCTACTTCCCTATATGGCTACACCTTC
CDR3: CASSLAGTGSTSLYGYTF
J: TRBJ1-2
size: .
V: TRBV7-2
D: TRBD1

DNA: TGCAGCGTTGTCTGGGTGGGAACGAACACTGAAGCTTTCTTT
CDR3: CSVVWVGTNTEAFF
J: TRBJ1-1
size: .
V: TRBV29-1
D: .